The clone carrying this T cell receptor beta chain was counted ten times or more. The data were obtained in a study of spatial heterogeneity in lung cancer. Time point indicated: sample taken at primary tumor resection. TCRdb reprocessed the 5' RACE reads with MiXCR, giving one entry per CDR3 protein. This sample yields 60,000 to 75,000 distinct CDR3 sequences, of which about 6.3% are seen a single time; roughly 14% belongs to the top ten. The CDR3 runs to 15 residues. In germline, CDR1 is MNHEY, CDR2 SMNVEV (reference sequence). V was clipped by 4 bases and J by 4 bases; unmatched bases: 8. The chain recombines TRBV27 with TRBJ1-2; 8 nucleotides align to TRBD1. The sequence was collected from a female donor with early-stage non-small cell lung cancer. The starting material was PBMCs, obtained at surgery. This chain's CDR3 is CASSSIGQGSYGYTF. The DNA for the CDR3 is TGTGCCAGCAGTTCCATAGGACAGGGAAGCTATGGCTACACCTTC.